These T cell receptor beta chains were read from a single sample in a study of T-cell reconstitution after alpha-beta-depleted transplantation in children. TCRdb re-derived calls from the PCR reads in MiXCR, one entry per CDR3 protein. The repertoire has about 980,000 distinct CDR3 sequences, about 31% of them found once; the top ten carry 28%. This material consisted of PBMCs, mostly from graft donor cells, taken 360 days after TCRalphabeta/CD19-depleted stem cell transplant. The receptors shown here come from a boy in the first two years of life who had a stem cell transplant for SCID, so the T cells may come from the graft donor. CDR3s include the opening cysteine and the closing phenylalanine or tryptophan. D genes are given only for firm matches. Clone sizes are given selectively: once, few, many, or a class where the clone is expanded.

abundance: few; d_gene: .; j_gene: TRBJ2-5; v_gene: TRBV5-1; CDR3nt: TGCGCCAGCAGCCTCGAGGTAGCGGTAATCCAAGAGACCCAGTACTTC; CDR3aa: CASSLEVAVIQETQYF
abundance: .; d_gene: TRBD2; j_gene: TRBJ2-3; v_gene: TRBV9; CDR3nt: TGTGCCAGCAGCGGATCTGTGGGACTAGCCATCAATACGCAGTATTTT; CDR3aa: CASSGSVGLAINTQYF
abundance: few; d_gene: .; j_gene: TRBJ1-1; v_gene: TRBV18; CDR3nt: TGTGCCAGCTCACCAAGAGCGGCAGGGGCCCCTGAAGCTTTCTTT; CDR3aa: CASSPRAAGAPEAFF
abundance: many; d_gene: .; j_gene: TRBJ2-1; v_gene: TRBV29-1; CDR3nt: TGCAGCGTTGTGCTAGCGAATGAGCAGTTCTTC; CDR3aa: CSVVLANEQFF
abundance: few; d_gene: .; j_gene: TRBJ2-7; v_gene: TRBV5-1; CDR3nt: TGCGCCAGCAGCTACTATGGGAACGAGCAGTACTTC; CDR3aa: CASSYYGNEQYF
abundance: few; d_gene: .; j_gene: TRBJ2-3; v_gene: TRBV3-1; CDR3nt: TGTGCCAGCAGCCAAGAGTGGGGGGATAGCACAGATACGCAGTATTTT; CDR3aa: CASSQEWGDSTDTQYF
abundance: .; d_gene: TRBD2; j_gene: TRBJ2-3; v_gene: TRBV4-3; CDR3nt: TGCGCCAGCAGCCAAAACACCGGGACTAGTCGTATAGATACGCAGTATTTT; CDR3aa: CASSQNTGTSRIDTQYF
abundance: .; d_gene: .; j_gene: TRBJ2-7; v_gene: TRBV7-3; CDR3nt: TGTGCCAGCAGCTTATACAGGGCTGTGCAGTACTTC; CDR3aa: CASSLYRAVQYF
abundance: few; d_gene: .; j_gene: TRBJ1-6; v_gene: TRBV6-5; CDR3nt: TGTGCCAGCAGTTACGGCTTTACAGGTCACTATAATTCACCCCTCCACTTT; CDR3aa: CASSYGFTGHYNSPLHF
abundance: few; d_gene: TRBD2; j_gene: TRBJ2-7; v_gene: TRBV20-1; CDR3nt: TGCAGTGCTCCGAATCGGGGAGCGGGGGGCTACGAGCAGTACTTC; CDR3aa: CSAPNRGAGGYEQYF
abundance: few; d_gene: TRBD2; j_gene: TRBJ2-5; v_gene: TRBV11-2; CDR3nt: TGTGCCAGCAGCTTGAGGCTACTAGCGGACCAAGAGACCCAGTACTTC; CDR3aa: CASSLRLLADQETQYF
abundance: .; d_gene: .; j_gene: TRBJ1-1; v_gene: TRBV4-1; CDR3nt: TGCGCCAGCAGCCAGAGGGGGGGGGTGGAGAACACTGAAGCTTTCTTT; CDR3aa: CASSQRGGVENTEAFF
abundance: .; d_gene: .; j_gene: TRBJ1-2; v_gene: TRBV4-2; CDR3nt: TGTGCCAGCAGCCAAGAGGCAGGCCAATTCCTCATCTATGGCTACACCTTC; CDR3aa: CASSQEAGQFLIYGYTF
abundance: .; d_gene: .; j_gene: TRBJ1-5; v_gene: TRBV11-2; CDR3nt: TGTGCCAGCACTTCCGGGCCCAACAATCAGCCCCAGCATTTT; CDR3aa: CASTSGPNNQPQHF
abundance: .; d_gene: .; j_gene: TRBJ1-3; v_gene: TRBV2; CDR3nt: TGTGCCAGCAGATGGGGACGAGCTGAAAACACCATATATTTT; CDR3aa: CASRWGRAENTIYF
abundance: many; d_gene: TRBD1; j_gene: TRBJ1-1; v_gene: TRBV5-1; CDR3nt: TGCGCCAGCAGCGCGGGACAGATGAACACTGAAGCTTTCTTT; CDR3aa: CASSAGQMNTEAFF
abundance: few; d_gene: TRBD1; j_gene: TRBJ1-5; v_gene: TRBV6-1; CDR3nt: TGTGCCAGCAGGGACGGGACAGGGGGCAGTCAGCCCCAGCATTTT; CDR3aa: CASRDGTGGSQPQHF
abundance: few; d_gene: TRBD2; j_gene: TRBJ2-3; v_gene: TRBV14; CDR3nt: TGTGCCAGCAGCCCCCCGGGGGGGCCAGATACGCAGTATTTT; CDR3aa: CASSPPGGPDTQYF
abundance: few; d_gene: TRBD1; j_gene: TRBJ1-1; v_gene: TRBV20-1; CDR3nt: TGCAGTGCAAGACAGGGTTTCGCTGAAGCTTTCTTT; CDR3aa: CSARQGFAEAFF
abundance: .; d_gene: .; j_gene: TRBJ2-7; v_gene: TRBV5-5; CDR3nt: TGTGCCAGCAGGTCCCCAATGGGCTACGAGCAGTACTTC; CDR3aa: CASRSPMGYEQYF
abundance: .; d_gene: .; j_gene: TRBJ2-7; v_gene: TRBV10-3; CDR3nt: TGTGCCATCCGTCCGGCTCGGAGCTACGAGCAGTACTTC; CDR3aa: CAIRPARSYEQYF
abundance: .; d_gene: .; j_gene: TRBJ1-1; v_gene: TRBV5-1; CDR3nt: TGCGCCAGCAGCCTACAATACAGAGAAATGAACACTGAAGCTTTCTTT; CDR3aa: CASSLQYREMNTEAFF
abundance: few; d_gene: .; j_gene: TRBJ2-7; v_gene: TRBV20-1; CDR3nt: TGCAGTGCTGGGCGGACTGGGGGGGAGCAGTACTTC; CDR3aa: CSAGRTGGEQYF
abundance: .; d_gene: .; j_gene: TRBJ2-7; v_gene: TRBV7-8; CDR3nt: TGTGCCAGCAGCTTAGAAACAGGCCCCTACGAGCAGTACTTC; CDR3aa: CASSLETGPYEQYF
abundance: .; d_gene: .; j_gene: TRBJ2-4; v_gene: TRBV7-2; CDR3nt: TGTGCCAGCAGTGCCTGGAGGGGGGGGGACATTCAGTACTTC; CDR3aa: CASSAWRGGDIQYF
abundance: .; d_gene: TRBD1; j_gene: TRBJ1-1; v_gene: TRBV29-1; CDR3nt: TGCAGCGCCGACGCCGGGACAGGGGGGAGTTTATTGAACACTGAAGCTTTCTTT; CDR3aa: CSADAGTGGSLLNTEAFF
abundance: few; d_gene: TRBD2; j_gene: TRBJ2-1; v_gene: TRBV19; CDR3nt: TGTGCCAGTAGTATAGGGGGAGGGATGGATGAGCAGTTCTTC; CDR3aa: CASSIGGGMDEQFF
abundance: .; d_gene: TRBD2; j_gene: TRBJ2-7; v_gene: TRBV12-3/TRBV12-4; CDR3nt: TGTGCCAGCAGTCCCCGGGGTAGCGGGGGGGCCTACGAGCAGTACTTC; CDR3aa: CASSPRGSGGAYEQYF
abundance: few; d_gene: TRBD2; j_gene: TRBJ2-3; v_gene: TRBV4-3; CDR3nt: TGCGCCAGCAGCCGAGCGGGGGGGTCTACGCAGTATTTT; CDR3aa: CASSRAGGSTQYF
abundance: .; d_gene: TRBD1; j_gene: TRBJ2-5; v_gene: TRBV7-8; CDR3nt: TGTGCCAGCAGCTTAGCGACAGGGTTGGTAGGGGAGACCCAGTACTTC; CDR3aa: CASSLATGLVGETQYF
abundance: .; d_gene: TRBD2; j_gene: TRBJ2-7; v_gene: TRBV27; CDR3nt: TGTGCCAGCAGCTTTGGACTAGCGGGGGGGTACAACGAGCAGTACTTC; CDR3aa: CASSFGLAGGYNEQYF
abundance: few; d_gene: .; j_gene: TRBJ2-7; v_gene: TRBV7-8; CDR3nt: TGTGCCAGCAGCTTAAGGGGGATATACGAGCAGTACTTC; CDR3aa: CASSLRGIYEQYF
abundance: .; d_gene: .; j_gene: TRBJ2-7; v_gene: TRBV30; CDR3nt: TGTGCCTGGAGGGTAGGGGGCTACGAGCAGTACTTC; CDR3aa: CAWRVGGYEQYF
abundance: .; d_gene: .; j_gene: TRBJ1-6; v_gene: TRBV6-5; CDR3nt: TGTGCCAGCAGCCAACTTCAGGCACCCCTCCACTTT; CDR3aa: CASSQLQAPLHF
abundance: .; d_gene: TRBD1; j_gene: TRBJ2-3; v_gene: TRBV3-1; CDR3nt: TGTGCCAGCAGCCAAGGCATAATGGGACAGGGAAGAGATACGCAGTATTTT; CDR3aa: CASSQGIMGQGRDTQYF
abundance: few; d_gene: TRBD1; j_gene: TRBJ2-7; v_gene: TRBV20-1; CDR3nt: TGCAGTGCGCACGACAGGGTAGCCTACGAGCAGTACTTC; CDR3aa: CSAHDRVAYEQYF
abundance: .; d_gene: .; j_gene: TRBJ2-7; v_gene: TRBV27; CDR3nt: TGTGCCAGCAAAAAAGGCAGAAAATACGAGCAGTACTTC; CDR3aa: CASKKGRKYEQYF
abundance: few; d_gene: .; j_gene: TRBJ1-4; v_gene: TRBV7-9; CDR3nt: TGTGCCAGCAGCAAACCGGGCCCTCGGGGTGAAAAACTGTTTTTT; CDR3aa: CASSKPGPRGEKLFF
abundance: few; d_gene: TRBD2; j_gene: TRBJ2-7; v_gene: TRBV5-4; CDR3nt: TGTGCCAGCAGCGCGGGGACTACCTACGAGCAGTACTTC; CDR3aa: CASSAGTTYEQYF
abundance: few; d_gene: TRBD2; j_gene: TRBJ2-5; v_gene: TRBV29-1; CDR3nt: TGCAGCGTGAGCCAGCGGGGGTGGGAGACCCAGTACTTC; CDR3aa: CSVSQRGWETQYF
abundance: .; d_gene: TRBD2; j_gene: TRBJ2-1; v_gene: TRBV5-1; CDR3nt: TGCGCCAGCAGCCTCCTGGGTAGCGGGGGTGCTTCCTACAATGAGCAGTTCTTC; CDR3aa: CASSLLGSGGASYNEQFF
abundance: many; d_gene: .; j_gene: TRBJ2-4; v_gene: TRBV28; CDR3nt: TGTGCCAGCAGTTTATACGGACAGAACATTCAGTACTTC; CDR3aa: CASSLYGQNIQYF
abundance: .; d_gene: .; j_gene: TRBJ2-7; v_gene: TRBV6-1; CDR3nt: TGTGCCAGCAGGAAAGAACAGGGATCCTACGAGCAGTACTTC; CDR3aa: CASRKEQGSYEQYF